Following are 21 T cell receptor beta chains from one sample sequenced in a study of cytomegalovirus exposure and HLA in healthy donors. The PCR contained 60 Vbeta and 13 Jbeta primers. Assay: immunoSEQ multiplex PCR; the TCRdb copy retains only in-frame clones and omits some. The table lists more than 150,000 clones, roughly four fifths of them singletons, with roughly 0.75% in the top ten. The sequenced sample was PBMCs. These receptor sequences come from a woman aged 18-29 years in good health and CMV-seronegative.

The rearrangement uses TRBV19 and TRBJ2-2, with a tentative D call TRBD1 (6 bases). Looked up from germline, CDR1 is LNHDA and CDR2 is SQIVND (reference sequence). The CDR3 is made up of 15 amino acids. Trimming shortened V by 0 bases and J by 9 bases, and 14 bases separated the two germline ends. CDR3 DNA: TGTGCCAGTAGTATAGATGCAGGGGTAGGAAGGGAGCTGTTTTTT. Protein product: CASSIDAGVGRELFF.

This clone was observed a single time. Distinct nucleotide sequences in the sample also encode this CDR3. This sequence joins TRBV5-3 and TRBJ1-5, with D possibly TRBD1 on 5 matching bases. TRBV5-3 counts as an open reading frame of uncertain function. This CDR3 region has 15 residues. V lost 2 bases and J lost 0, with 9 bases in between. CDR3 protein: CARSFEGDSNQPQHF. CDR3 coding DNA: TGTGCCAGAAGCTTCGAAGGGGATAGCAATCAGCCCCAGCATTTT.

The J gene is TRBJ2-6, the V gene TRBV2; TRBD1 aligns across 9 bases. Germline values: CDR1 SNHLY, CDR2 FYNNEI. CDR3 length: 15 amino acids. With 9 bases clipped from V and 2 bases from J, the junction kept 5 bases outside the gene matches. CDR3 in DNA: TGTGCCAGGGGGACAGGGCCTGCTGGGGCCAACGTCCTGACTTTC. It is translated as CARGTGPAGANVLTF. Full variable domain (rest looked up from reference TRBV2 and TRBJ2-6): EPEVTQTPSHQVTQMGQEVILRCVPISNHLYFYWYRQILGQKVEFLVSFYNNEISEKSEIFDDQFSVERPDGSNFTLKIRSTKLEDSAMYFCARGTGPAGANVLTFGAGSRLTVL.

This rearrangement joins TRBV6-5 to TRBJ1-1; D gene uncertain. This CDR3 region has 12 residues. Trimming cost V 4 bases and J 6 bases, with 9 bases left between them. Per the germline V gene, CDR1 is MNHEY and CDR2 is SVGAGI. CDR3 loop: CASSSFPAEAFF. The CDR3 bases are TGTGCCAGCAGTTCTTTTCCGGCTGAAGCTTTCTTT.

The chain has TRBV11-2 and TRBJ2-5; 9 bases match TRBD2. V lost 2 bases to trimming and J lost 3 bases; unmatched junction nucleotides: 1. Germline CDR1 SGHAT, CDR2 FQNNGV. CDR3 size: 14 residues. In DNA form, the CDR3 reads TGTGCCAGCAGCTTAAGGACTAGCGAAGAGACCCAGTACTTC. Translated, it gives CASSLRTSEETQYF.

V is TRBV18 and J is TRBJ2-3; 8 positions match TRBD2. Losses at the gene ends were 5 bases for V and 2 bases for J; bases not matched to a gene: 6. This CDR3 is built from 15 residues. Germline-derived CDR1 and CDR2 are KGHSH and LQKENI. The DNA for the CDR3 is TGTGCCAGCTCATCAGAGACTAGCGTCACAGATACGCAGTATTTT. Amino acids: CASSSETSVTDTQYF. Complete variable domain (other parts from reference TRBV18 and TRBJ2-3): NAGVMQNPRHLVRRRGQEARLRCSPMKGHSHVYWYRQLPEEGLKFMVYLQKENIIDESGMPKERFSAEFPKEGPSILRIQQVVRGDSAAYFCASSSETSVTDTQYFGPGTRLTVL.

This clone was counted a few times. This sequence joins TRBV28 and TRBJ1-5; TRBD1 might be the D (5 bases). The germline V gene encodes CDR1 MDHEN and CDR2 SYDVKM. This CDR3 is built from 13 residues. Trimming left V 10 bases short and J 7 bases short, with 17 bases between. The CDR3 DNA sequence: TGTGCCATCCTACAGGAATCAGGGCAGCCCCAGCATTTT. This translates into CAILQESGQPQHF.

The chain carries TRBV5-4 and TRBJ1-1; 7 bases match TRBD1. Looked up from germline, CDR1 is SGHNT and CDR2 is YYREEE (reference sequence). The CDR3 is 13 residues long. Germline trimming cut 3 bases from V and 3 bases from J; bases unmatched to any gene: 2. The DNA for the CDR3 is TGTGCCAGCAGCTCGACAGGGTACACTGAAGCTTTCTTT. Translated, it gives CASSSTGYTEAFF.

The chain couples TRBV7-9 to TRBJ2-3; 8 nucleotides line up with TRBD2. The CDR3 spans 14 residues. V was pared by 2 bases and J by 9 bases, with 7 bases of the junction left unmatched. Germline CDR1 reads SEHNR; CDR2 reads FQNEAQ (reference sequence). DNA of the CDR3: TGTGCCAGCAGCTTAATTAGCGGGGTGCAGACGCAGTATTTT. Amino acid sequence: CASSLISGVQTQYF.

The V and J genes are TRBV28 and TRBJ1-4; D unresolved. Germline V CDR1 and CDR2: MDHEN, SYDVKM. The CDR3 sequence is 15 residues long. V was pared by 6 bases and J by 6 bases, with 17 bases between. This CDR3 reads CASRRGGNGDEKLFF. The CDR3 DNA reads as TGTGCCAGCAGGAGAGGAGGGAACGGTGATGAAAAACTGTTTTTT.

The genes are TRBV2 and TRBJ2-7, with TRBD2 matching 7 bases. J lost 7 bases, V lost 6 bases, and 9 bases had no gene match. The CDR3 has 13 amino acids. Germline assignment: CDR1 SNHLY and CDR2 FYNNEI. The chain's CDR3 is CASRGGSTREQYF. Written as DNA, the CDR3 is TGTGCCAGCAGGGGGGGGAGTACAAGGGAGCAGTACTTC.

The chain uses TRBV2 and TRBJ2-3, with TRBD2 matching 7 bases. Germline-derived CDR1 and CDR2 are SNHLY and FYNNEI. The V and J ends lost 6 bases and 1 base, in that order; junction bases with no gene match: 10. The CDR3 spans 16 residues. The CDR3 protein is CASRAAGTTRTDTQYF. CDR3 bases: TGTGCCAGCAGAGCAGCCGGGACTACCCGCACAGATACGCAGTATTTT.

This sequence joins TRBV7-6 and TRBJ1-1; the D is unclear. The CDR3 is 14 amino acids. V was clipped by 5 bases and J by 2 bases, with 12 bases between them. The V gene's germline CDR1 is SGHVS and CDR2 FNYEAQ. The DNA for the CDR3 is TGTGCCAGCAGCCCCGGGTCCCATAACACTGAAGCTTTCTTT. The encoded protein is CASSPGSHNTEAFF.

In its sample, this clone was seen once. The V and J genes are TRBV27 and TRBJ1-1; 9 bases match TRBD1. V shed 5 bases and J 1 base; nucleotides not matched to a gene: 5. CDR3 size: 15 residues. The V gene's germline CDR1 is MNHEY and CDR2 SMNVEV (reference sequence). The CDR3 region is CASSPSDRGNTEAFF. The CDR3 DNA follows: TGTGCCAGCAGTCCCTCGGACAGGGGGAACACTGAAGCTTTCTTT.

This sequence joins TRBV27 and TRBJ1-2, with 7 bases matching TRBD1. CDR1 is MNHEY and CDR2 is SMNVEV in the germline V gene (reference sequence). CDR3 length: 13 amino acids. Losses at the gene ends were 6 bases for V and 7 bases for J; bases not matched to a gene: 8. CDR3 sequence: CASRPKPGGGYTF. As DNA, the CDR3 is TGTGCCAGCAGACCGAAACCAGGGGGTGGCTACACCTTC.

Comments on this clone: The junction shows a germline mismatch at one end, possibly a read error. This chain links TRBV30 with TRBJ1-5; D is perhaps TRBD1 (6 bases). The germline V gene encodes CDR1 GTSNPN and CDR2 SVGIG (reference sequence). The CDR3 is made up of 13 amino acids. CDR3: CPAGDGSNQPQHF. The DNA for the CDR3 is TGCCCCGCAGGGGATGGTTCCAATCAGCCCCAGCATTTT.

J is TRBJ2-1 and V is TRBV7-3; D is perhaps TRBD2 (6 bases). The CDR3 contains 15 residues. CDR1 and CDR2 from the germline V gene are SGHTA and FQGTGA. V shed 5 bases and J shed 2 bases, with 13 bases lying between them. The CDR3 sequence is CASSPIGSPYNEQFF. CDR3 coding DNA: TGTGCCAGCAGCCCCATCGGGAGTCCCTACAATGAGCAGTTCTTC.

The rearrangement links TRBV7-9 to TRBJ2-7; D call uncertain. CDR1 and CDR2 (germline): SEHNR, FQNEAQ (reference sequence). V was shortened by 5 bases and J by 2 bases, with 4 bases between the two germline ends. The CDR3 spans 11 residues. The CDR3 loop reads CASSLTYEQYF. The CDR3 bases are TGTGCCAGCAGCCTAACCTACGAGCAGTACTTC.

V usage is TRBV6-5 and J usage is TRBJ1-1; D possibly corresponds to TRBD1 (6 bases). The CDR3 has 13 residues. Trimming pared 4 bases from V and 7 bases from J, leaving 13 bases between. Germline CDR1 and CDR2: MNHEY and SVGAGI. CDR3 in DNA: TGTGCCAGCAGTTCAACAGGGAGGGGTGAAGCTTTCTTT. Protein product: CASSSTGRGEAFF.

The chain joins TRBV5-1 to TRBJ2-2; D gene unclear. CDR3 length: 14 residues. CDR1 is SGHRS, CDR2 YFSETQ, per germline. The ends were cut back, 0 bases at V and 7 bases at J, with 10 bases in the middle. CDR3 coding DNA: TGCGCCAGCAGCTTGGCAGGCACTGGCGGGGAGCTGTTTTTT. Amino acids: CASSLAGTGGELFF.

The chain is built from TRBV7-3 and TRBJ2-5; possible D gene TRBD2, 6 bases. V lost 5 bases and J lost 2, with 15 bases in between. Germline V lookup: CDR1 SGHTA, CDR2 FQGTGA. The CDR3 loop spans 15 amino acids. DNA for the CDR3: TGTGCCAGCAGCCGTTCCGGGACTCCACAAGAGACCCAGTACTTC. It specifies CASSRSGTPQETQYF. The full variable domain, completed using reference TRBV7-3 and TRBJ2-5, is GAGVSQTPSNKVTEKGKYVELRCDPISGHTALYWYRQSLGQGPEFLIYFQGTGAADDSGLPNDRFFAVRPEGSVSTLKIQRTERGDSAVYLCASSRSGTPQETQYFGPGTRLLVL.